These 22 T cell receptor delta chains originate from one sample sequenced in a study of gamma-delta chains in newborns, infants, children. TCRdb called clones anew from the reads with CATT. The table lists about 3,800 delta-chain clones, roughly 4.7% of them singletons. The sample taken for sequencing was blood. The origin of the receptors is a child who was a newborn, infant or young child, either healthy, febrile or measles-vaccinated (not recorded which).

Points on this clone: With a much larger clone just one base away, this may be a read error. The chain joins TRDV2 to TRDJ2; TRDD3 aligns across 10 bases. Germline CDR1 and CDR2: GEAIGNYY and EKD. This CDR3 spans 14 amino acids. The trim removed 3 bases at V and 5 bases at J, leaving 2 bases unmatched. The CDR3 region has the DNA TGTGCCTGTGACGTACTGGGGGATACAGCACAACTCTTCTTT. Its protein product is CACDVLGDTAQLFF.

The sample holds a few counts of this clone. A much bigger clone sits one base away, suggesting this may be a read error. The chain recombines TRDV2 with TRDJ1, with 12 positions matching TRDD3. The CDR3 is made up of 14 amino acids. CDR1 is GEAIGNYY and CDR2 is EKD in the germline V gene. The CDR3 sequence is CARDTLGDTRELIF. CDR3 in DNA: TGTGCCCGTGACACGCTGGGGGATACGAGGGAACTCATCTTT.

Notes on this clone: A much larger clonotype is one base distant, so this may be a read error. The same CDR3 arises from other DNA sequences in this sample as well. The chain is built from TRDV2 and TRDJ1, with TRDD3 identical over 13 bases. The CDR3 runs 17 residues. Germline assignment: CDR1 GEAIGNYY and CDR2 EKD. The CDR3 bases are TGCGCCTGTGACAGCCTACTGGGGGATACGAAGACCGATAAACTCATCTTT. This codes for CACDSLLGDTKTDKLIF.

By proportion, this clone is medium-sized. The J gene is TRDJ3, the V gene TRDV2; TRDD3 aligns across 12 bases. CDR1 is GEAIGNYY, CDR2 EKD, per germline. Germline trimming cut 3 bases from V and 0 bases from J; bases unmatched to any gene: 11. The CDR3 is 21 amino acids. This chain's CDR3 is CACDRLLGDTFSSWDTRQMFF. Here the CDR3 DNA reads TGTGCCTGTGACCGTCTACTGGGGGATACCTTTAGCTCCTGGGACACCCGACAGATGTTTTTC.

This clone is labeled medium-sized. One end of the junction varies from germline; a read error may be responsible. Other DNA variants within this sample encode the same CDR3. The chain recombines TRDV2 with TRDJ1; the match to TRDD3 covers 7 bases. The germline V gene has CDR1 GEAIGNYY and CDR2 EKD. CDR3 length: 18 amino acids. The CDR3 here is CACDTILGALAHTDKLIF. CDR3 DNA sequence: TGTGCCTGTGACACGATTCTGGGGGCCCTGGCCCACACCGATAAACTGATCTTT.

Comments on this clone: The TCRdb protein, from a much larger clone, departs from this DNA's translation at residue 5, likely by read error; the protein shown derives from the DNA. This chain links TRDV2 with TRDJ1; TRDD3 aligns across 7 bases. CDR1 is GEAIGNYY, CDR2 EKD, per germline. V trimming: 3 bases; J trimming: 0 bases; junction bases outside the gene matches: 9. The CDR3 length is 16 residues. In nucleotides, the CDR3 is TGTGCCTGTGACGCCCCATGGGGGAATGACACCGATAAACTCATCTTT. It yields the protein CACDAPWGNDTDKLIF.

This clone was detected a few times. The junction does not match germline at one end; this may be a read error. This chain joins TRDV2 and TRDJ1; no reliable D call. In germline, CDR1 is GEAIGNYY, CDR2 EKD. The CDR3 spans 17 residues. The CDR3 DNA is TGTGCCTGTGACACCGTGGGAAGTATCAACTACACCGATAAACACATCTTT. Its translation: CACDTVGSINYTDKHIF.

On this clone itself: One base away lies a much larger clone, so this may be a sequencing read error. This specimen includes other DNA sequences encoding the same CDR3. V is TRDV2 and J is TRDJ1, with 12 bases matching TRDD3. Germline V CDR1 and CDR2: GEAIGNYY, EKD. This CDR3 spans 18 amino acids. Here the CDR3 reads CACDFITGGYRNTDKLIF. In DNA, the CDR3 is TGTGCTTGTGACTTCATTACTGGGGGATACCGGAACACCGATAAACTCATCTTT.

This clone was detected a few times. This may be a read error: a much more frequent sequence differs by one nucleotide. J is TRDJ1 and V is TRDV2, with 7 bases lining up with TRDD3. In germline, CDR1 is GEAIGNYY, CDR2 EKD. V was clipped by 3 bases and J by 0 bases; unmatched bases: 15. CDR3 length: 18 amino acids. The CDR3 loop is CACDALGALREYTDKLIF. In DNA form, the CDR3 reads TGTGCCTGTGACGCGCTGGGGGCACTACGGGAGTACACCGATAAACTCATCTTT.

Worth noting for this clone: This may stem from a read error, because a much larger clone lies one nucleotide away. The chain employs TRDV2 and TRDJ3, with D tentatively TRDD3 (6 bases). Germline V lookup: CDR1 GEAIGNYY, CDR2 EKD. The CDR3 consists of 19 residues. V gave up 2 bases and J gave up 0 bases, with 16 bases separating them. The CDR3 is CACDIGDARSSWDTRQMFF. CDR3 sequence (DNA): TGTGCCTGTGACATAGGGGATGCAAGAAGCTCCTGGGACACCCGACAGATGTTTTTC.

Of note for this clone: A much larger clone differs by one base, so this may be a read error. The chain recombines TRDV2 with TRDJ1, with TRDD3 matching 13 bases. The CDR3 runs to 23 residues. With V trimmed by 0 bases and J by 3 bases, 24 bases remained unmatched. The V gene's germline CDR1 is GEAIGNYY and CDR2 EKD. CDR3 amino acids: CACDTLAPSVILGDTGYADKLIF. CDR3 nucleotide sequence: TGTGCCTGTGACACCCTGGCCCCGTCGGTTATACTGGGGGATACGGGGTACGCCGATAAACTCATCTTT.

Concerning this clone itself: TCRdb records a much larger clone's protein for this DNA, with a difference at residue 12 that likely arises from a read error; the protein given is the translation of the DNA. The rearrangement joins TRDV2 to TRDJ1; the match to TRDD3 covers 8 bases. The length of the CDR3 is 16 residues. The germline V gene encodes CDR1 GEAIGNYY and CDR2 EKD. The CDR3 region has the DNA TGTGCCTGTGACACCGTTGGGGGATCGGACACCGGTAAACTCATCTTT. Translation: CACDTVGGSDTGKLIF.

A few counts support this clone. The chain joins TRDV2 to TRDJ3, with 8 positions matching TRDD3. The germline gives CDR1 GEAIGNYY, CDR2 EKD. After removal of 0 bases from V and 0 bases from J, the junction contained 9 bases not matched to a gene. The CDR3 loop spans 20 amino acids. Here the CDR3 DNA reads TGTGCCTGTGACACCGTACTGGGGGTTAGGAGCTCCTGGGACACCCGACAGATGTTTTTC. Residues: CACDTVLGVRSSWDTRQMFF.

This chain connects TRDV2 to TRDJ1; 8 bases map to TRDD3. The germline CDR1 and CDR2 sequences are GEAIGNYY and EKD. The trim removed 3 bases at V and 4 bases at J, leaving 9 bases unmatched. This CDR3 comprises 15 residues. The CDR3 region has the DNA TGTGCCTGTGACCATCTGAGGGATACGCACGATAAACTCATCTTT. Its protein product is CACDHLRDTHDKLIF.

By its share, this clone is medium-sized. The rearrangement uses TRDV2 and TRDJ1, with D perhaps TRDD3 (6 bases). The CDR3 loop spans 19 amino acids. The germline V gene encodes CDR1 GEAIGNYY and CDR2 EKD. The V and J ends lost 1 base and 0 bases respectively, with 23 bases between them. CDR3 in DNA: TGTGCCTGTGACACTTTGCGCGGGATAGGCCTAGTGTACACCGATAAACTCATCTTT. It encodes CACDTLRGIGLVYTDKLIF.

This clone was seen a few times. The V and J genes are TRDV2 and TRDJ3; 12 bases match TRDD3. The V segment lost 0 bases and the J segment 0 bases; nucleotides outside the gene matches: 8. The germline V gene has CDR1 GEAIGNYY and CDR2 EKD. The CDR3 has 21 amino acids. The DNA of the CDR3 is TGTGCCTGTGACACCGTACTGGGGGATACAGGGAGCTCCTGGGACACCCGACAGATGTTTTTC. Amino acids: CACDTVLGDTGSSWDTRQMFF.

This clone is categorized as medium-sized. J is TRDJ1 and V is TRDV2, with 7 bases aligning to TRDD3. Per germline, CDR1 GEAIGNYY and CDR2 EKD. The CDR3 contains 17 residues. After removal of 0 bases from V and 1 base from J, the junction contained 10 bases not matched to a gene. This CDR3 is CACDTLSTGVLTDKLIF. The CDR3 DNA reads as TGTGCCTGTGACACCCTTAGTACTGGGGTACTCACCGATAAACTCATCTTT.

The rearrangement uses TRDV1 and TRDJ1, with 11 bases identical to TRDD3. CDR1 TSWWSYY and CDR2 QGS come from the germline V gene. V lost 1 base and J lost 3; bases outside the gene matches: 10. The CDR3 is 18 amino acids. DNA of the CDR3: TGTGCTCTTGGGGAACGAGGAGTACTGGGGGATATTGCCGATAAACTCATCTTT. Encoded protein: CALGERGVLGDIADKLIF.

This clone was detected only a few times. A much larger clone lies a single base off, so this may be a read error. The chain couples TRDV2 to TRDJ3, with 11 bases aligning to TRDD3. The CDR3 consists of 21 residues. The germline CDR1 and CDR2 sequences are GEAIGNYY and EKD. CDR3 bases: TGTGCCTGTGACACCGTACTGGGGGATAGCCCCCGCTCCTGGGGCACCCGACAGATGTTTTTC. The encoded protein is CACDTVLGDSPRSWGTRQMFF.

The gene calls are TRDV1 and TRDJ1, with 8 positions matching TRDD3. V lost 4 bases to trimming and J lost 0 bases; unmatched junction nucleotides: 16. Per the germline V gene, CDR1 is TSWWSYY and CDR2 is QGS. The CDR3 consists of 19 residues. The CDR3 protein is CALGGFLGPWGRYTDKLIF. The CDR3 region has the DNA TGTGCTCTTGGGGGTTTCCTAGGCCCCTGGGGGAGATACACCGATAAACTCATCTTT.

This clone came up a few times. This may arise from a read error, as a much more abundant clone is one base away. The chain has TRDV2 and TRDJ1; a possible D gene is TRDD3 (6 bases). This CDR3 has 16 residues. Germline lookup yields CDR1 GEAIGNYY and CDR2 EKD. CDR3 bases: TGTGCCTGTGACATCCTGGGGACACCGAACACCGATAAAATCATCTTT. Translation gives CACDILGTPNTDKIIF.

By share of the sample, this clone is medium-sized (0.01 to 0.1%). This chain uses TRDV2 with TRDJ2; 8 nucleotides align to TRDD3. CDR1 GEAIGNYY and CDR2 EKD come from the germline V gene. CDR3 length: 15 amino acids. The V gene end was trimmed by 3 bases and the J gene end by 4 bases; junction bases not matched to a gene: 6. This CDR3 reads CACDPHWGQTAQLFF. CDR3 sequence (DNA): TGTGCCTGTGACCCTCACTGGGGGCAGACAGCACAACTCTTCTTT.